This T cell receptor (beta chain) originates from a study of regulatory T cells in long-lasting Graves disease. For TCR beta, libraries came from iRepertoire HTBI primers and Arm-PCR of CDR3 regions. Each CDR3 protein gets one entry after TCRdb re-called the multiplex PCR reads with MiXCR. The sample lists approximately 440,000 distinct CDR3 sequences, around 15% occurring once. The CDR3 is 16 amino acids. Germline-derived CDR1 and CDR2 are SGDLS and YYNGEE. V shed 0 bases and J shed 0 bases, with 10 bases lying between them. Time point indicated: newly diagnosed GD, antithyroid drugs for less than 3 months. RNA isolated from PBMCs was used to make the TCR library. This clonotype showed up just a few times. Its antigen is currently unknown. Study-level results: Sample size was small, which may have lowered accuracy. No thyroid tissue was studied; the work used peripheral blood only.

In addition, the sample was reused for a study of T cells in Graves' hyperthyroidism and ophthalmopathy. From that report: The study defined stable Graves' hyperthyroidism as no ophthalmopathy progression within 18 months. RT-PCR in the first round (using the HTBI primer set) targeted the TCR CDR3.

The sample was peripheral blood mononuclear cells (PBMCs), taken at new diagnosis, from a patient treated with antithyroid drugs. This receptor was obtained from a man aged 35 to 55 with Graves disease. The V and J genes are TRBV9 and TRBJ1-3; D is unresolved. CDR3 sequence: CASSVAGGSSGNTIYF. CDR3 nucleotides: TGTGCCAGCAGCGTAGCGGGCGGGAGCTCTGGAAACACCATATATTTT.